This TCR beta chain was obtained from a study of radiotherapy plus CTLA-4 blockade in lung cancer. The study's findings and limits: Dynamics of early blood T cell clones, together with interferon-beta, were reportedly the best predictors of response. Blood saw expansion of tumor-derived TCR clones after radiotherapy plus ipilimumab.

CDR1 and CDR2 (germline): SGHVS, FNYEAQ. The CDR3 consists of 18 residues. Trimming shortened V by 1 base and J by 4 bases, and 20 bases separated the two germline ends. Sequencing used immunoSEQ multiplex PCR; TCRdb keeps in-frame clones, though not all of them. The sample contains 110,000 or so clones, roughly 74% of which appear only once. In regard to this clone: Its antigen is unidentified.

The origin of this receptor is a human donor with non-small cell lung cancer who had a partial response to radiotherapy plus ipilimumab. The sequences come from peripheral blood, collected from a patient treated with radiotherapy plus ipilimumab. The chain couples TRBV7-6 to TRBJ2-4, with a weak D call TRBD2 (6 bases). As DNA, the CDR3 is TGTGCCAGCAGCTTAGGTCCCCCCGGGGGAACTCTAAAAAACATTCAGTACTTC. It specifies CASSLGPPGGTLKNIQYF.